In this sample, the clone carrying this T cell receptor (beta chain) is hyperexpanded (1% or more). Its antigen is as yet unknown. TCRdb used MiXCR to reprocess the 5' RACE reads, holding one entry per CDR3 protein. The sample lists 5,800 or so distinct CDR3 sequences, roughly an eighth occurring once. The CDR3 has 13 residues. The V segment lost 2 bases and the J segment 15 bases; nucleotides outside the gene matches: 8. Germline-derived CDR1 and CDR2 are MNHEY and SVGEGT. This entry comes from a study of spatial heterogeneity in lung cancer. Stated time point: sample taken at primary tumor resection. Study outcomes and limitations: Tumor mutation count correlated with how many alpha and beta TCRs expanded intratumorally.

The sequence was obtained from a female donor with early-stage non-small cell lung cancer. This chain joins TRBV6-2 or TRBV6-3 and TRBJ2-1, with 9 bases matching TRBD2. This specimen was lung tumor tissue, taken at surgery. The CDR3 coding sequence is TGTGCCAGCAGTTACGTTTTGCGGGAGGGCACGTTCTTC. Translated: CASSYVLREGTFF.